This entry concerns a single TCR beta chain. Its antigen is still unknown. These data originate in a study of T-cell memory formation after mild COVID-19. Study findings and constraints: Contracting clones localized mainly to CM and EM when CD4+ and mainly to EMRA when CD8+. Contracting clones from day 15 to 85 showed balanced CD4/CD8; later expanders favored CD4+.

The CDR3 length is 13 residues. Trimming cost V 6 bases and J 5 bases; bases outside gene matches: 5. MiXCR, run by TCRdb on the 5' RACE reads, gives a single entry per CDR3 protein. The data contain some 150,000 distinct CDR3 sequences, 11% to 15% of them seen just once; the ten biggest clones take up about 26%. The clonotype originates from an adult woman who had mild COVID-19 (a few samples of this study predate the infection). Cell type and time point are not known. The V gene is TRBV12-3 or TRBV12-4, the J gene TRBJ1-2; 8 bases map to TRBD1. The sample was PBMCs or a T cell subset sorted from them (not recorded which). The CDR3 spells CASRRQGRYGYTF. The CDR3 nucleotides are TGTGCCAGCAGGCGACAGGGGCGGTATGGCTACACCTTC.